Below are 20 T cell receptor beta chains sequenced from a single sample in a study of blood T cell repertoires in COVID-19. Assay: immunoSEQ multiplex PCR; the TCRdb copy retains only in-frame clones and omits some. The sample has some 66,000 clones; 86% are singletons. Material: peripheral blood. The receptors shown here come from a man aged 50 to 59 with active COVID-19.

The chain links TRBV7-2 to TRBJ2-2; TRBD2 aligns across 11 bases. Losses at the gene ends were 5 bases for V and 8 bases for J; bases not matched to a gene: 13. This CDR3 has 17 amino acids. Germline V gives CDR1 SGHTA, CDR2 FQGNSA. The CDR3 is CASSPQGTSGPRGELFF. The CDR3 coding sequence is TGTGCCAGCAGCCCCCAAGGGACTAGCGGCCCTCGGGGGGAGCTGTTTTTT.

The V and J genes are TRBV25-1 and TRBJ2-5; TRBD2 matches 8 bases. The CDR3 is made up of 13 amino acids. Germline CDR1 is MGHDK and CDR2 is SYGVNS. Trimming at V came to 6 bases and at J to 4 bases, leaving 4 bases not matched to a gene. This CDR3 reads CASRGTSGETQYF. The CDR3 DNA sequence: TGTGCCAGCAGGGGGACTAGTGGAGAGACCCAGTACTTC.

V usage is TRBV5-4 and J usage is TRBJ1-1; D is ambiguous. V lost 2 bases, J lost 2 bases, and 13 bases lay in between. The CDR3 has 15 residues. The germline V gene encodes CDR1 SGHNT and CDR2 YYREEE (reference sequence). The CDR3 protein is CASSLAGSRNTEAFF. CDR3 bases: TGTGCCAGCAGCTTAGCAGGAAGTCGAAACACTGAAGCTTTCTTT.

The chain combines TRBV6-6 with TRBJ2-7; D not certain. The length of the CDR3 is 17 residues. CDR1 and CDR2 from the germline V gene are MNHNY and SVGAGI (reference sequence). V lost 5 bases and J 0 bases, leaving 20 bases between the germline ends. CDR3 protein: CASSPNPRRSNSYEQYF. CDR3 coding DNA: TGTGCCAGCAGTCCCAACCCCCGACGGAGTAACTCCTACGAGCAGTACTTC.

The rearrangement links TRBV12-3 or TRBV12-4 to TRBJ2-1; D is possibly TRBD2 (5 bases). Trimming cost V 8 bases and J 5 bases, with 13 bases left between them. The CDR3 has 13 residues. The CDR3 DNA follows: TGTGCCAGCTCCCGCGGACTCCACAATGAGCAGTTCTTC. This gives the protein CASSRGLHNEQFF.

As to this clone: Relative to the germline gene, one junction end is altered; a read error may explain this. V is TRBV12-3 or TRBV12-4 and J is TRBJ1-2; 7 positions match TRBD1. There are 12 residues in the CDR3. For the CDR3, the DNA is TGTGCCAGCAGTCCGGGACAGAGGGGGCCTTCCTTC. As protein: CASSPGQRGPSF.

The rearrangement uses TRBV7-9 and TRBJ2-7; 7 positions agree with TRBD2. The CDR3 is 15 residues long. Germline CDR1 and CDR2: SEHNR and FQNEAQ (reference sequence). The ends lost 5 bases at V and 3 bases at J; junction bases unmatched: 10. This CDR3 is CASSQGGRGIYEQYV. The CDR3 nucleotides are TGTGCCAGCAGCCAGGGAGGGAGAGGAATCTACGAGCAGTACGTC.

The chain joins TRBV10-3 to TRBJ1-2, with 10 positions matching TRBD1. The germline CDR1 and CDR2 sequences are ENHRY and SYGVKD. The CDR3 length is 13 residues. The junction had 6 bases not matched to a gene; V was cut back by 10 bases and J by 4 bases. The CDR3 sequence: CATYGQGVYGYTF. In nucleotides, the CDR3 is TGTGCCACTTACGGACAGGGGGTCTATGGCTACACCTTC.

This clone has only one observation. The V and J genes are TRBV9 and TRBJ1-3; D might be TRBD1 (5 bases). Deletions cut 0 bases from V and 4 bases from J, with 8 bases between. Germline lookup yields CDR1 SGDLS and CDR2 YYNGEE. This CDR3 region has 14 residues. DNA of the CDR3: TGTGCCAGCAGCGTAGCAGGGCACGGAAACACCATATATTTT. Residues: CASSVAGHGNTIYF.

The rearrangement uses TRBV11-3 and TRBJ2-1, with 10 bases matching TRBD1. The CDR3 totals 17 residues. CDR1 and CDR2 (germline): SGHNT, YENEEA. With V trimmed by 0 bases and J by 8 bases, 10 bases remained unmatched. The CDR3 DNA reads as TGTGCCAGCAGCTTAGACCTACGGACAGGGGGTAAGGATGAGCAGTTCTTC. Translating gives CASSLDLRTGGKDEQFF.

This chain connects TRBV6-6 to TRBJ2-7; perhaps TRBD1 as D (6 bases). Trimming left V 8 bases short and J 5 bases short, with 16 bases between. This CDR3 has 13 residues. The germline V gene encodes CDR1 MNHNY and CDR2 SVGAGI (reference sequence). Here the CDR3 DNA reads TGTGCCAGCTCACAGGCCCCAGGGGACGAGCAGTACGTC. Protein: CASSQAPGDEQYV.

The chain recombines TRBV11-2 with TRBJ2-1; TRBD2 aligns across 7 bases. The CDR3 loop spans 17 amino acids. Looked up from germline, CDR1 is SGHAT and CDR2 is FQNNGV. The V and J ends lost 2 bases and 6 bases, in that order; junction bases with no gene match: 13. CDR3 amino acids: CASSLNGLSGGGNEQFF. CDR3 sequence (DNA): TGTGCCAGCAGCTTAAACGGTTTGTCGGGAGGAGGCAATGAGCAGTTCTTC.

This clone was recorded a few times. The rearrangement links TRBV7-9 to TRBJ1-3; D is ambiguous. The ends were cut back, 0 bases at V and 3 bases at J, with 6 bases in the middle. Germline values: CDR1 SEHNR, CDR2 FQNEAQ (reference sequence). This CDR3 is built from 14 residues. The CDR3: CASSLAGGGNTIYF. CDR3 bases: TGTGCCAGCAGCTTAGCAGGCGGTGGAAACACCATATATTTT.

Remarks on this clone: This sample includes further DNA sequences coding for the same CDR3. The chain combines TRBV5-4 with TRBJ2-1; 7 bases match TRBD2. After removal of 0 bases from V and 2 bases from J, the junction contained 2 bases not matched to a gene. This CDR3 has 15 residues. Germline CDR1 SGHNT, CDR2 YYREEE (reference sequence). The CDR3 sequence is CASSLGGGAYNEQFF. The DNA for the CDR3 is TGTGCCAGCAGCTTGGGTGGGGGGGCCTACAATGAGCAGTTCTTC.

This chain uses TRBV6-1 with TRBJ2-7; D is perhaps TRBD1 (6 bases). Trimming took 5 bases from V and 0 from J, leaving 11 bases between them. The CDR3 covers 14 residues. Germline V lookup: CDR1 MNHNS, CDR2 SASEGT. The CDR3 region is CASSNRDNSYEQYF. In nucleotides, the CDR3 is TGTGCCAGCAGTAACCGGGACAACTCCTACGAGCAGTACTTC.

The chain couples TRBV18 to TRBJ2-3; 8 positions agree with TRBD2. Germline V gene sequence: CDR1 KGHSH, CDR2 LQKENI. With 9 bases clipped from V and 0 bases from J, the junction kept 29 bases outside the gene matches. The CDR3 totals 22 residues. CDR3 sequence (DNA): TGTGCCAGGGATACTAGCGGTGGGAGGTCCCCCTTTACCCCATTTAGCACAGATACGCAGTATTTT. Residues: CARDTSGGRSPFTPFSTDTQYF. Filled out from reference TRBV18 and TRBJ2-3, the complete variable domain reads NAGVMQNPRHLVRRRGQEARLRCSPMKGHSHVYWYRQLPEEGLKFMVYLQKENIIDESGMPKERFSAEFPKEGPSILRIQQVVRGDSAAYFCARDTSGGRSPFTPFSTDTQYFGPGTRLTVL.

This clone was seen more than once but under ten times. The rearrangement joins TRBV6-1 to TRBJ1-2; D possibly corresponds to TRBD1 (5 bases). CDR1 MNHNS and CDR2 SASEGT come from the germline V gene. V gave up 1 base and J gave up 4 bases, with 10 bases separating them. This CDR3 spans 14 amino acids. The CDR3 reads CASSEGGRAYGYTF. The CDR3, as DNA: TGTGCCAGCAGTGAAGGGGGCAGGGCCTATGGCTACACCTTC.

The chain employs TRBV19 and TRBJ2-6; 7 positions match TRBD2. V gave up 9 bases and J gave up 2 bases; unmatched junction bases: 7. Per the germline V gene, CDR1 is LNHDA and CDR2 is SQIVND (reference sequence). The CDR3 is made up of 15 amino acids. This CDR3 is CASGTTLTGANVLTF. CDR3 DNA: TGTGCCAGCGGGACTACGCTCACTGGGGCCAACGTCCTGACTTTC.

This rearrangement joins TRBV5-1 to TRBJ2-7; the match to TRBD1 covers 7 bases. Germline lookup yields CDR1 SGHRS and CDR2 YFSETQ. The V and J ends lost 4 bases and 4 bases, in that order; junction bases with no gene match: 5. The CDR3 loop spans 13 amino acids. CDR3 DNA: TGCGCCAGCAGCCAAGACAGGGAATACGAGCAGTACTTC. Its protein is CASSQDREYEQYF. Supplemented by reference TRBV5-1 and TRBJ2-7, the full variable domain reads KAGVTQTPRYLIKTRGQQVTLSCSPISGHRSVSWYQQTPGQGLQFLFEYFSETQRNKGNFPGRFSGRQFSNSRSEMNVSTLELGDSALYLCASSQDREYEQYFGPGTRLTVT.

The chain recombines TRBV11-2 with TRBJ2-1; a possible D gene is TRBD2 (6 bases). The CDR3 totals 13 residues. Trimming shortened V by 5 bases and J by 10 bases, and 15 bases separated the two germline ends. From germline, CDR1 is SGHAT and CDR2 FQNNGV. The CDR3 coding sequence is TGTGCCAGCAGCCACACCCCTGGGGGGGAGCAGTTCTTC. Translated, it gives CASSHTPGGEQFF.